These 14 T cell receptor beta chains originate from one sample sequenced in a study of post-analysis software for immune sequencing data. Overall study findings and caveats: The study found TRBV5-6, TRBV5-1 and TRBV20-1 among five or six TRBV segments more frequent in patients than controls.

Antigen specificity for these receptors is unknown. Unique molecular identifiers tagged the TCR beta cDNA libraries. TCRdb passed the PCR reads through MiXCR, listing each CDR3 protein once. The table includes approximately 250,000 distinct CDR3 sequences, 36% detected once. Material: blood. Receptor source: a girl between 10 and 17 years old with multiple sclerosis.

This chain uses TRBV27 with TRBJ2-1; D possibly corresponds to TRBD2 (6 bases). V was clipped by 2 bases and J by 4 bases, with 12 bases between them. This CDR3 is 15 amino acids long. Germline V gives CDR1 MNHEY, CDR2 SMNVEV (reference sequence). This CDR3 is CASSLTLAEYNEQFF. The CDR3 nucleotides are TGTGCCAGCAGTTTAACACTAGCAGAATACAATGAGCAGTTCTTC.

This clonotype appeared many times. The CDR3 loop is CASSPLDEQFF. The CDR3 DNA reads as TGTGCCAGCAGCCCCCTAGATGAGCAGTTCTTC. J is TRBJ2-1 and V is TRBV9; D call uncertain. Trimming shortened V by 4 bases and J by 8 bases, and 7 bases separated the two germline ends. This CDR3 comprises 11 residues. Per the germline V gene, CDR1 is SGDLS and CDR2 is YYNGEE.

Of note for this clonotype: A much larger clone sits a single nucleotide away, making a read error possible. The rearrangement uses TRBV7-9 and TRBJ1-2; D is unclear. This CDR3 has 16 amino acids. Germline CDR1 reads SEHNR; CDR2 reads FQNEAQ (reference sequence). This CDR3 reads CAGSQAGFIPNYGYTF. Written as DNA, the CDR3 is TGTGCCGGCAGTCAGGCGGGATTCATCCCTAACTATGGCTACACCTTC.

At least ten counts were recorded for this clonotype. This chain uses TRBV12-3 or TRBV12-4 with TRBJ2-1; D gene unclear. The length of the CDR3 is 12 residues. Deletions cut 5 bases from V and 12 bases from J, with 14 bases between. The CDR3 here is CASSALGSGQFF. DNA for the CDR3: TGTGCCAGCAGTGCCCTGGGGTCGGGGCAGTTCTTC.

This clonotype was recorded many times. The J gene is TRBJ2-1, the V gene TRBV28; TRBD2 matches 11 bases. The germline gives CDR1 MDHEN, CDR2 SYDVKM. The V and J ends lost 3 bases and 7 bases, in that order; junction bases with no gene match: 5. This CDR3 contains 15 residues. The CDR3 sequence: CASSLTSGIWNEQFF. The CDR3 DNA sequence: TGTGCCAGCAGTTTGACTAGCGGGATATGGAATGAGCAGTTCTTC.

This clonotype was seen a few times. This sequence joins TRBV5-1 and TRBJ2-7; TRBD2 matches at 8 bases. The CDR3 has 16 residues. Germline V gives CDR1 SGHRS, CDR2 YFSETQ. V lost 1 base, J lost 0 bases, and 6 bases stayed unmatched. This CDR3 reads CASSLQPAGASYEQYF. Written as DNA, the CDR3 is TGCGCCAGCAGCTTGCAGCCAGCGGGGGCCTCCTACGAGCAGTACTTC.

V and J are TRBV4-1 and TRBJ2-5; D is undetermined. Trimming cost V 0 bases and J 6 bases, with 11 bases left between them. Germline assignment: CDR1 MGHRA and CDR2 YSYEKL. The CDR3 totals 14 residues. DNA for the CDR3: TGCGCCAGCAGCCAAGATCCAGGTGCTAAGACCCAGTACTTC. This encodes CASSQDPGAKTQYF.

V is TRBV20-1 and J is TRBJ2-2, with D unresolved. Between the trimmed V and J ends, which lost 0 bases and 6 bases, there was a span of 14 bases. Germline V gene data show CDR1 as DFQATT and CDR2 as SNEGSKA (reference sequence). This CDR3 is 15 amino acids long. CDR3 sequence (DNA): TGCAGTGCTAGAGATCCGTCCTCGAGCGCCGGGGAGCTGTTTTTT. This sequence encodes CSARDPSSSAGELFF.

Worth noting for this clonotype: A much larger clone is a single base away; this may be a read error. V and J are TRBV10-3 and TRBJ1-2; 7 bases agree with TRBD1. V trimming: 11 bases; J trimming: 2 bases; junction bases outside the gene matches: 11. The CDR3 has 14 residues. Germline lookup yields CDR1 ENHRY and CDR2 SYGVKD. In DNA, the CDR3 is TGTGCCTCCAAGCGGGCAGGGGGGAACTATGGCTACACCTTC. Translating it yields CASKRAGGNYGYTF.

V is TRBV7-9 and J is TRBJ2-7, with D possibly matching TRBD2 (6 bases). Per germline, CDR1 SEHNR and CDR2 FQNEAQ (reference sequence). This CDR3 comprises 14 residues. The germline V and J ends were trimmed by 4 bases and 5 bases, with 15 bases remaining between them. The CDR3 region is CASSSWTIVHEQYF. The CDR3 DNA reads TGTGCCAGCAGCTCGTGGACTATAGTGCACGAGCAGTACTTC.

This clonotype was seen a handful of times. The V gene is TRBV10-3, the J gene TRBJ2-3; maybe TRBD2 (5 bases). Germline CDR1 is ENHRY and CDR2 is SYGVKD. The CDR3 covers 14 residues. Trimming cost V 3 bases and J 4 bases, with 11 bases left between them. CDR3 DNA: TGTGCCATCAGTGATGTCGGAGGCTCAGATACGCAGTATTTT. This gives the protein CAISDVGGSDTQYF.

A few counts support this clonotype. This chain joins TRBV28 and TRBJ2-7; D gene unclear. Per germline, CDR1 MDHEN and CDR2 SYDVKM. The CDR3 length is 14 residues. V was pared by 2 bases and J by 7 bases, with 15 bases between. In DNA form, the CDR3 reads TGTGCCAGCAGTTTAATAGGGCTAAAGAGGGAGCAGTACTTC. Residues: CASSLIGLKREQYF.

This clonotype was detected ten times or more. The chain combines TRBV20-1 with TRBJ2-1, with 8 bases lining up with TRBD2. Looked up from germline, CDR1 is DFQATT and CDR2 is SNEGSKA (reference sequence). The CDR3 contains 15 residues. V lost 3 bases to trimming and J lost 1 base; unmatched junction nucleotides: 5. CDR3 residues: CSASPIAGSYNEQFF. CDR3 in DNA: TGCAGTGCTAGTCCAATAGCGGGGTCCTACAATGAGCAGTTCTTC.

At least ten counts were recorded for this clonotype. The J gene is TRBJ2-3, the V gene TRBV29-1; either TRBD1 or TRBD2 may fit D (5 bases each). Trimming removed 4 bases at V and 2 bases at J, with 13 bases between. Per germline, CDR1 SQVTM and CDR2 ANQGSEA. The CDR3 spans 14 residues. The CDR3 spells CSVGKQDFTDTQYF. CDR3 DNA sequence: TGCAGCGTTGGGAAACAGGACTTCACAGATACGCAGTATTTT.